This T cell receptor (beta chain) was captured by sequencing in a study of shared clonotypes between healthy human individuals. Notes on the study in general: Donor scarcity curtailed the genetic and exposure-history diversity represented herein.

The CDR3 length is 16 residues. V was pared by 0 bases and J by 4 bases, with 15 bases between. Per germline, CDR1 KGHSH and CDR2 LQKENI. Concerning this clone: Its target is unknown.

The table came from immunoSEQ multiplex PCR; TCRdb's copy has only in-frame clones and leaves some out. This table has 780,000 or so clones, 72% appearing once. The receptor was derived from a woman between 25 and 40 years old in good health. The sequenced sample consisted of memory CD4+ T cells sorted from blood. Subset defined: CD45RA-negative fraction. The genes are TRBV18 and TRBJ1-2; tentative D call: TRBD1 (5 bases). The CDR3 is CASSPPPPGTFYGYTF. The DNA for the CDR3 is TGTGCCAGCTCACCACCCCCCCCCGGGACCTTCTATGGCTACACCTTC.